Following are 26 T cell receptor beta chains from one sample sequenced in a study of T cells in localized non-small cell lung cancer. Here immunoSEQ multiplex PCR was the method, and the copy in TCRdb shows in-frame clones only, minus some. In the table there are roughly 4,200 clones, around 40% of which are singletons. Sample: lung tumor tissue, taken before any cancer treatment. These receptors were taken from a woman aged 40-69 years with stage I lung adenocarcinoma.

This rearrangement joins TRBV18 to TRBJ1-2; no clear D gene. CDR3 length equals 16 residues. Between the trimmed V and J ends, which lost 3 bases and 6 bases, there was a span of 20 bases. CDR1 is KGHSH, CDR2 LQKENI, per germline. The CDR3 sequence is CASSPRQRSLRDGYTF. In DNA, the CDR3 is TGTGCCAGCTCACCTCGACAACGCTCCCTCCGAGATGGCTACACCTTC.

This clone has more than one count but fewer than ten. The chain uses TRBV6-8 and TRBJ1-2; D might be TRBD1 (5 bases). CDR1 and CDR2 from the germline V gene are MNHGY and SAAAGT. Trimming took off 5 bases at V and 7 bases at J, with 14 bases between the two ends. CDR3 size: 13 residues. CDR3 protein: CASSTVGGTGYTF. CDR3 bases: TGTGCCAGCAGTACCGTGGGGGGGACTGGCTACACCTTC.

The chain carries TRBV28 and TRBJ1-1; D not certain. Per germline, CDR1 MDHEN and CDR2 SYDVKM. The V end lost 7 bases, the J end lost 0 bases, and 15 bases lay between the germline ends. The CDR3 is 15 amino acids. In DNA, the CDR3 is TGTGCCAGCACCAAAAACGGGGTCGTGAACACTGAAGCTTTCTTT. Protein: CASTKNGVVNTEAFF. Based on the CDR3 plus reference TRBV28 and TRBJ1-1, the full variable domain is DVKVTQSSRYLVKRTGEKVFLECVQDMDHENMFWYRQDPGLGLRLIYFSYDVKMKEKGDIPEGYSVSREKKERFSLILESASTNQTSMYLCASTKNGVVNTEAFFGQGTRLTVV.

This clone appeared a few times. This chain links TRBV19 with TRBJ2-2; D is unclear. The CDR3 covers 13 residues. The V and J ends lost 10 bases and 0 bases respectively, with 9 bases between them. CDR1 and CDR2 from the germline V gene are LNHDA and SQIVND (reference sequence). The chain's CDR3 is CATASANTGELFF. The DNA of the CDR3 is TGTGCCACCGCCAGCGCGAACACCGGGGAGCTGTTTTTT.

The chain carries TRBV14 and TRBJ2-2; D not certain. The CDR3 is 15 residues long. Trimming shortened V by 1 base and J by 7 bases, and 13 bases separated the two germline ends. Germline-derived CDR1 and CDR2 are SGHDN and FVKESK. The DNA for the CDR3 is TGTGCCAGCAGCCAAGGGGTAGGGTACCGCGGGGAGCTGTTTTTT. Its translation: CASSQGVGYRGELFF. Full variable domain (rest looked up from reference TRBV14 and TRBJ2-2): EAGVTQFPSHSVIEKGQTVTLRCDPISGHDNLYWYRRVMGKEIKFLLHFVKESKQDESGMPNNRFLAERTGGTYSTLKVQPAELEDSGVYFCASSQGVGYRGELFFGEGSRLTVL.

In this sample, this clone turned up a few times. V and J are TRBV15 and TRBJ1-1, with a possible D match to TRBD1 (6 bases). Germline V gene sequence: CDR1 LNHNV, CDR2 YYDKDF (reference sequence). Trimming cost V 1 base and J 0 bases, with 9 bases left between them. The CDR3 length is 15 residues. This chain's CDR3 is CATSRGRGMNTEAFF. DNA for the CDR3: TGTGCCACCAGCAGAGGGAGGGGGATGAACACTGAAGCTTTCTTT.

The gene calls are TRBV18 and TRBJ2-7; D gene ambiguous. The CDR3 covers 15 residues. CDR1 and CDR2 (germline): KGHSH, LQKENI. V was shortened by 3 bases and J by 2 bases, with 14 bases between the two germline ends. CDR3 in DNA: TGTGCCAGCTCACCCGAATACCTAAGCACCTACGAGCAGTACTTC. It yields the protein CASSPEYLSTYEQYF.

In this sample, this clone turned up once. The gene calls are TRBV19 and TRBJ1-3; perhaps TRBD1 as D (6 bases). The V gene's germline CDR1 is LNHDA and CDR2 SQIVND (reference sequence). CDR3 length equals 17 residues. Between the trimmed V and J ends, which lost 5 bases and 0 bases, there was a span of 17 bases. CDR3 in amino acids: CASSPPQQGSSGNTIYF. CDR3 nucleotides: TGTGCCAGTAGTCCCCCCCAACAGGGCAGCTCTGGAAACACCATATATTTT.

The chain joins TRBV11-3 to TRBJ2-6; no definite D call. The CDR3 is made up of 15 amino acids. With 6 bases removed from V and 0 bases from J, the gap between germline ends came to 9 bases. Germline V CDR1 and CDR2: SGHNT, YENEEA. CDR3 in DNA: TGTGCCAGCAGAGCCTCAAGCTCTGGGGCCAACGTCCTGACTTTC. This codes for CASRASSSGANVLTF. Complete variable domain (other parts from reference TRBV11-3 and TRBJ2-6): EAGVVQSPRYKIIEKKQPVAFWCNPISGHNTLYWYLQNLGQGPELLIRYENEEAVDDSQLPKDRFSAERLKGVDSTLKIQPAELGDSAVYLCASRASSSGANVLTFGAGSRLTVL.

This clone was observed a few times. The J gene is TRBJ1-1, the V gene TRBV10-2; 8 bases are shared with TRBD1. CDR1 is WSHSY and CDR2 is SAAADI in the germline V gene. V trimming: 0 bases; J trimming: 10 bases; junction bases outside the gene matches: 4. This CDR3 contains 13 residues. This CDR3 is CASSESPGGRAFF. The CDR3 bases are TGCGCCAGCAGTGAGTCGCCAGGGGGCAGAGCTTTCTTT.

The sample holds a few counts of this clone. This chain uses TRBV10-3 with TRBJ1-5, with 8 nucleotides matching TRBD1. The J segment lost 5 bases and the V segment lost 6 bases, leaving 3 bases of the junction unmatched. The CDR3 is made up of 13 amino acids. Germline CDR1 reads ENHRY; CDR2 reads SYGVKD. CDR3 bases: TGTGCCATCAGGCAACAGGGGGATCAGCCCCAGCATTTT. Translation gives CAIRQQGDQPQHF.

This clone was counted between two and nine times. The V gene is TRBV4-3, the J gene TRBJ2-1; TRBD1 or TRBD2 may be the D gene (5 bases each). The germline V and J ends were trimmed by 3 bases and 6 bases, with 18 bases remaining between them. The CDR3 sequence is 16 residues long. Looked up from germline, CDR1 is LGHNA and CDR2 is YSLEER. As DNA, the CDR3 is TGCGCCAGCAGCCAGGCAACTAGTTTGGGACCCAATGAGCAGTTCTTC. Protein: CASSQATSLGPNEQFF.

V usage is TRBV29-1 and J usage is TRBJ1-5; D not certain. The CDR3 totals 13 residues. V lost 6 bases to trimming and J lost 4 bases, with 13 bases between them. The germline gives CDR1 SQVTM, CDR2 ANQGSEA. The CDR3 sequence: CSVGLDPNQPQHF. The CDR3 coding sequence is TGCAGCGTGGGATTAGACCCGAATCAGCCCCAGCATTTT.

This clone was detected only a few times. The chain links TRBV6-8 to TRBJ2-5; D remains unclear. V shed 5 bases and J shed 5 bases, with 12 bases lying between them. Germline lookup yields CDR1 MNHGY and CDR2 SAAAGT. The CDR3 totals 13 residues. The CDR3 nucleotides are TGTGCCAGCAGTGTAGGGATTATCGAGACCCAGTACTTC. Translation gives CASSVGIIETQYF.

The chain is built from TRBV19 and TRBJ2-5, with 7 positions matching TRBD1. CDR3 size: 15 residues. With V trimmed by 3 bases and J by 0 bases, 4 bases remained unmatched. Germline-derived CDR1 and CDR2 are LNHDA and SQIVND (reference sequence). The CDR3: CASSIGQAYQETQYF. CDR3 coding DNA: TGTGCCAGTAGTATCGGACAGGCCTACCAAGAGACCCAGTACTTC.

A few counts support this clone. V usage is TRBV15 and J usage is TRBJ2-1; 7 bases line up with TRBD2. This CDR3 region has 17 residues. The J segment lost 4 bases and the V segment lost 4 bases, leaving 13 bases of the junction unmatched. The germline V gene encodes CDR1 LNHNV and CDR2 YYDKDF (reference sequence). CDR3 in DNA: TGTGCCACCAGCACTAGCGGTACCGGGACTAATTACAATGAGCAGTTCTTC. It specifies CATSTSGTGTNYNEQFF.

This clone was observed once. The rearrangement uses TRBV30 and TRBJ2-5; 8 positions agree with TRBD2. CDR3 size: 15 residues. With 3 bases clipped from V and 5 bases from J, the junction kept 11 bases outside the gene matches. Germline lookup yields CDR1 GTSNPN and CDR2 SVGIG (reference sequence). The CDR3 spells CAWRPVRAGVETQYF. CDR3 coding DNA: TGTGCCTGGAGGCCTGTACGAGCGGGAGTGGAGACCCAGTACTTC.

This clone was found once. The CDR3 loop reads CASSMGGQIGGETQYF. The CDR3 DNA follows: TGTGCCAGTAGTATGGGTGGCCAAATCGGGGGAGAGACCCAGTACTTC. This chain links TRBV19 with TRBJ2-5; D perhaps matches TRBD2 (6 bases). V was shortened by 3 bases and J by 4 bases, with 18 bases between the two germline ends. Germline V CDR1 and CDR2: LNHDA, SQIVND (reference sequence). This CDR3 is 16 amino acids long.

This clone was recorded a few times. The chain is built from TRBV9 and TRBJ2-7; 11 bases are a match to TRBD2. The CDR3 consists of 14 residues. Per the germline V gene, CDR1 is SGDLS and CDR2 is YYNGEE. Trimming cost V 6 bases and J 4 bases; bases outside gene matches: 6. This chain's CDR3 is CASTLTSGRYEQYF. The CDR3 DNA sequence: TGTGCCAGCACCCTTACTAGCGGGAGATACGAGCAGTACTTC.

Sample share makes this clone medium-sized. The chain couples TRBV11-3 to TRBJ1-2; D is uncertain. Germline values: CDR1 SGHNT, CDR2 YENEEA. The ends were cut back, 3 bases at V and 0 bases at J, with 11 bases in the middle. The CDR3 consists of 15 residues. The CDR3 spells CASSFGGGSNYGYTF. The CDR3 nucleotides are TGTGCCAGCAGCTTTGGCGGAGGTTCTAACTATGGCTACACCTTC.

This clone rates as large. The chain links TRBV6-8 to TRBJ1-3; 8 nucleotides agree with TRBD1. Trimming removed 0 bases from V and 4 bases from J; junction bases left unmatched: 2. CDR3 length: 15 residues. The V gene's germline CDR1 is MNHGY and CDR2 SAAAGT. This CDR3 reads CASSYSRDRGNTIYF. In DNA form, the CDR3 reads TGTGCCAGCAGTTACTCCCGGGACAGGGGAAACACCATATATTTT.

The V and J genes are TRBV30 and TRBJ2-3, with a tentative D call TRBD1 (6 bases). The CDR3 length is 15 residues. V lost 8 bases and J lost 4, with 22 bases in between. From germline, CDR1 is GTSNPN and CDR2 SVGIG (reference sequence). CDR3: CARTAGVGQADTQYF. As DNA, the CDR3 is TGTGCCAGGACGGCAGGGGTTGGGCAGGCAGATACGCAGTATTTT.

V usage is TRBV30 and J usage is TRBJ2-2; D call uncertain. Trimming stripped 4 bases from V and 1 base from J, with 10 bases between. CDR3 size: 14 residues. Germline V gene lookup returns CDR1 GTSNPN and CDR2 SVGIG (reference sequence). The CDR3 sequence: CAWTLLGNTGELFF. Written as DNA, the CDR3 is TGTGCCTGGACCCTCCTGGGGAACACCGGGGAGCTGTTTTTT.

This clone was seen a few times. The V and J genes are TRBV6-1 and TRBJ1-5; D gene ambiguous. The CDR3 totals 14 residues. The V and J ends lost 1 base and 4 bases respectively, with 8 bases between them. Germline-derived CDR1 and CDR2 are MNHNS and SASEGT. CDR3 residues: CASSEVGTNQPQHF. The DNA for the CDR3 is TGTGCCAGCAGTGAAGTTGGTACTAATCAGCCCCAGCATTTT.

The J gene is TRBJ1-1, the V gene TRBV11-3, with TRBD1 as a possible D gene (5 bases). Germline V gene data show CDR1 as SGHNT and CDR2 as YENEEA. V shed 6 bases and J shed 5 bases, with 22 bases lying between them. This CDR3 contains 16 residues. The CDR3 DNA is TGTGCCAGCAGGTCCCTCGATGGGGCCCAGAGGACTGAAGCTTTCTTT. It codes for CASRSLDGAQRTEAFF. Full variable domain (remainder filled in from reference TRBV11-3 and TRBJ1-1): EAGVVQSPRYKIIEKKQPVAFWCNPISGHNTLYWYLQNLGQGPELLIRYENEEAVDDSQLPKDRFSAERLKGVDSTLKIQPAELGDSAVYLCASRSLDGAQRTEAFFGQGTRLTVV.

The chain couples TRBV19 to TRBJ2-1; D uncertain. There are 14 residues in the CDR3. With 3 bases removed from V and 3 bases from J, the gap between germline ends came to 9 bases. The germline CDR1 and CDR2 sequences are LNHDA and SQIVND (reference sequence). In nucleotides, the CDR3 is TGTGCCAGTAGTATGATAGCCTTCTACAATGAGCAGTTCTTC. This sequence encodes CASSMIAFYNEQFF.